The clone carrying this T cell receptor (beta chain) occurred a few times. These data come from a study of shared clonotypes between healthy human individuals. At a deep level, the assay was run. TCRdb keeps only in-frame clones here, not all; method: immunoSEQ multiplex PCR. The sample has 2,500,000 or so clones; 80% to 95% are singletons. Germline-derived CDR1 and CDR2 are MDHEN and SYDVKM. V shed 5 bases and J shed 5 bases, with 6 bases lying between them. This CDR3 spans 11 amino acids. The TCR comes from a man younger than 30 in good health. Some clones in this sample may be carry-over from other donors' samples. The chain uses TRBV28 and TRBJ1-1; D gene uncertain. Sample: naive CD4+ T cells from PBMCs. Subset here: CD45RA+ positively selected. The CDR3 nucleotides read TGTGCCAGCAGTAGATTAACTGAAGCTTTCTTT. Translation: CASSRLTEAFF.